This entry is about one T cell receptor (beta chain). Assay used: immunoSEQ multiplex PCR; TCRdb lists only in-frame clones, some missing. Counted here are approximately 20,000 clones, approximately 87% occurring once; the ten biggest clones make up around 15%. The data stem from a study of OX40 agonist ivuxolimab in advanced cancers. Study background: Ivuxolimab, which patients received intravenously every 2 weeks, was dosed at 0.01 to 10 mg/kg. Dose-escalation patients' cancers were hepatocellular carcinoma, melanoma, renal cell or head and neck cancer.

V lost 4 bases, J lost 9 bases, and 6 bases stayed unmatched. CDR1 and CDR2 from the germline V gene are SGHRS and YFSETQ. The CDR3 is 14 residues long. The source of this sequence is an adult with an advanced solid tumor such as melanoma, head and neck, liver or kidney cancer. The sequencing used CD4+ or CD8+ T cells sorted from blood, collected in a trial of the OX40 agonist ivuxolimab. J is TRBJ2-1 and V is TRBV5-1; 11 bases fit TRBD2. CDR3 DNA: TGCGCCAGCAGCAAGGGACTAGCGGAGATTGAGCAGTTCTTC. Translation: CASSKGLAEIEQFF.